The 6 T cell receptor beta chains reported below all come from one sample, sequenced in a study of blood T cells in healthy people across ages. PCR was performed a second time for about 7 to 11 cycles using a sample-barcoded 5' primer and a J-beta primer mix. Using its own MiXCR run on the 5' RACE reads, TCRdb lists one record per CDR3 protein. The sample comprises approximately 2,000,000 distinct CDR3 sequences, about two fifths of which are singletons, and 23% rests with the top ten. The sample was blood. These receptors were obtained from a human donor in good health.

This chain uses TRBV12-3 or TRBV12-4 with TRBJ1-2; possibly TRBD1 for D (6 bases). The CDR3 length is 14 residues. With 1 base removed from V and 4 bases from J, the gap between germline ends came to 10 bases. This CDR3 reads CASSLVGDTYGYTF. In DNA form, the CDR3 reads TGTGCCAGCAGTTTAGTGGGGGACACCTATGGCTACACCTTC.

The chain carries TRBV13 and TRBJ1-2; 7 nucleotides match TRBD1. The CDR3 has 14 residues. Germline V lookup: CDR1 PRHDT, CDR2 FYEKMQ (reference sequence). V was clipped by 1 base and J by 2 bases; unmatched bases: 1. CDR3: CASSLEGQNYGYTF. CDR3 DNA: TGTGCCAGCAGCTTAGAGGGACAGAACTATGGCTACACCTTC.

There are a few counts of this clonotype. The gene calls are TRBV12-3 or TRBV12-4 and TRBJ2-1, with 9 bases fitting TRBD1. The CDR3 totals 13 residues. V dropped 7 bases and J dropped 5; count of bases not matched to a gene: 3. The CDR3 DNA reads TGTGCCAGCAACAGGGGGCGTCACAATGAGCAGTTCTTC. It translates to CASNRGRHNEQFF.

The chain links TRBV7-2 to TRBJ2-1; possibly TRBD1 or TRBD2 for D (5 bases each). Deletions cut 3 bases from V and 0 bases from J, with 12 bases between. The CDR3 totals 16 residues. CDR1 and CDR2 (germline): SGHTA, FQGNSA. CDR3 residues: CASSFNSGSSYNEQFF. CDR3 nucleotide sequence: TGTGCCAGCAGCTTCAATTCAGGGAGCTCCTACAATGAGCAGTTCTTC.

This chain links TRBV5-1 with TRBJ2-7; 9 nucleotides align to TRBD1. The CDR3 contains 15 residues. The germline V gene has CDR1 SGHRS and CDR2 YFSETQ. The V and J ends lost 4 bases and 9 bases, in that order; junction bases with no gene match: 14. The CDR3 nucleotides are TGCGCCAGCAGCCAAACGGGGACAGGGAGCAGAGTGCAGTACTTC. It specifies CASSQTGTGSRVQYF.

V usage is TRBV4-3 and J usage is TRBJ1-6, with 8 nucleotides matching TRBD1. The CDR3 is made up of 16 amino acids. Germline CDR1 LGHNA, CDR2 YSLEER. J lost 8 bases, V lost 4 bases, and 10 bases had no gene match. The CDR3 bases are TGCGCCAGCAGCCCCATGGCAGGGGGCCAAGATTCACCCCTCCACTTT. Its translation: CASSPMAGGQDSPLHF.